What follows describes a single T cell receptor beta chain. The data were produced by immunoSEQ multiplex PCR, yet TCRdb's version contains in-frame clones alone and is incomplete. The sample lists hundreds of thousands of clones, 75% to 85% seen once, with around 9.8% in the top ten. The record originates from a study of blood T cell repertoires in COVID-19. This TCR was recovered from a woman aged 45-59 years with acute COVID-19. The sample taken for sequencing was PBMCs or T cells enriched from blood (not recorded which).

This CDR3 is CASSQEVGGYNSPLHF. In nucleotides, the CDR3 is TGCGCCAGCAGCCAAGAGGTAGGGGGCTATAATTCACCCCTCCACTTT. This chain links TRBV4-1 with TRBJ1-6, with TRBD1 as a possible D gene (6 bases). Between the trimmed V and J ends, which lost 0 bases and 3 bases, there was a span of 9 bases. This CDR3 has 16 amino acids. Germline assignment: CDR1 MGHRA and CDR2 YSYEKL.